This T cell receptor (beta chain) was sequenced for a study of Ad26.COV2.S vaccination and SARS-CoV-2 variants. The treatment: about 20 received Ad26.COV2.S at low or high dose, single or two shots; about 5 received placebo; per-sample allocation not given. All samples were drawn on day 63, counting from the first vaccine or placebo injection. Only in-frame clones appear in the TCRdb table, and some are missing; sequencing was by immunoSEQ multiplex PCR. The sample has hundreds of thousands of clones; around 92% are singletons. This clone was recorded once. The receptor comes from a person aged 18 to 65 who received the Ad26.COV2.S COVID-19 vaccine or a placebo. The sequenced sample was peripheral blood, obtained in a trial of Ad26.COV2.S vaccine versus placebo.

The CDR3 protein is CASSRGTQPNQPQHF. The CDR3 DNA is TGTGCCAGCAGCCGGGGGACACAACCTAATCAGCCCCAGCATTTT. The rearrangement uses TRBV7-6 and TRBJ1-5, with D tentatively TRBD1 (6 bases). Trimming removed 5 bases from V and 4 bases from J, with 15 bases in between. Germline-derived CDR1 and CDR2 are SGHVS and FNYEAQ. CDR3 length: 15 residues.